This T cell receptor (beta chain) was sequenced for a study of CD8 T cells in ankylosing spondylitis. General study points: One TCR beta motif, made up of fewer than 10 highly homologous variants, appeared characteristic of ankylosing spondylitis blood.

This CDR3 region has 15 residues. CDR1 is MDHEN and CDR2 is SYDVKM in the germline V gene. V was trimmed by 7 bases and J by 1 base, leaving 15 bases between them. As for this clonotype: Its matching antigen is unknown.

The TCR beta libraries were generated through quantitative 5'-RACE incorporating molecular barcodes. MiXCR was run by TCRdb on the 5' RACE reads, yielding one entry per CDR3 protein. The sample contains approximately 500,000 distinct CDR3 sequences, roughly 13% of which appear only once. Sequences were obtained from blood, either unsorted or a sorted T cell fraction (not recorded which). The sequence derives from a male donor with ankylosing spondylitis. This chain joins TRBV28 and TRBJ2-3; weak D call: TRBD1 (6 bases). CDR3 amino acids: CASTRGGFGTDTQYF. The DNA for the CDR3 is TGTGCCAGCACCCGAGGGGGATTCGGCACAGATACGCAGTATTTT.